This record covers a single T cell receptor (beta chain). Its specificity is unknown. The CDR3 contains 14 residues. The V and J ends lost 0 bases and 5 bases respectively, with 10 bases between them. Germline CDR1 reads SGHVS; CDR2 reads FQNEAQ. These data are taken from a study of shared clonotypes between healthy human individuals. Study observations and caveats: It was the few donors that limited the genetic and exposure-history diversity represented. Four donors shared roughly 5% of their naive CD4 clonotypes.

Caucasian adults residing in Nashville, Tennessee made up all the donors. Both subsets, CD45RA+ naive and CD45RA-negative memory, were split from the CD4+ cells. The repertoire was sequenced with immunoSEQ multiplex PCR; TCRdb's copy has only in-frame clones and lacks some. The table lists hundreds of thousands of clones, approximately 79% of them singletons. The receptor was isolated from a woman younger than 45 in good health. What was sequenced was memory CD4+ T cells sorted from blood. Regarding subset: CD45RA-negative fraction. V usage is TRBV7-8 and J usage is TRBJ1-2; maybe TRBD1 (6 bases). CDR3 sequence reads: CASSLARTDYGYTF. Here the CDR3 DNA reads TGTGCCAGCAGCTTAGCTAGGACAGATTATGGCTACACCTTC.